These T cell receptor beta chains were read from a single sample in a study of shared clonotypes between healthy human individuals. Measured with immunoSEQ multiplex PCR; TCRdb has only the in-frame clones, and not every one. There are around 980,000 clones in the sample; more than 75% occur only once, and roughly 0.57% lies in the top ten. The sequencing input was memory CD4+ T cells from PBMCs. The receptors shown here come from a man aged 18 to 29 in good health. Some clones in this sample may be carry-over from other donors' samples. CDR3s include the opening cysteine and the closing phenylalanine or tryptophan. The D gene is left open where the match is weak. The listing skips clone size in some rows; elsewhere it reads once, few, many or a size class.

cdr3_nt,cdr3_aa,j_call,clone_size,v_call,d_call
TGTGCCAGCAGCTTAGAACCCTCCCAGCCCCAGCATTTT,CASSLEPSQPQHF,TRBJ1-5,-,TRBV7-2,-
TGTGCCAGCAGTTACTCGGTCCTGGGGGGAGAGACCCAGTACTTC,CASSYSVLGGETQYF,TRBJ2-5,-,TRBV6-5,-
TGCGCCAGCAGTGATGGCCTAGCGGGAGACGAGACCCAGTACTTC,CASSDGLAGDETQYF,TRBJ2-5,-,TRBV10-1,TRBD2
TGTGCCAGCAGTTTGGAGGGGACAGGGGGCTTCCGAAACACCATATATTTT,CASSLEGTGGFRNTIYF,TRBJ1-3,-,TRBV28,TRBD1
TGTGCCAGCTCACAAACGAACACCGGGGAGCTGTTTTTT,CASSQTNTGELFF,TRBJ2-2,-,TRBV18,-
TGTGCCAGTAGTAGACCCCGGGCTCAGGGCGCGGGGGGTCAGCCCCAGCATTTT,CASSRPRAQGAGGQPQHF,TRBJ1-5,-,TRBV19,-
TGTGCCTCCCATTGGAGGGGAAACACAGATACGCAGTATTTT,CASHWRGNTDTQYF,TRBJ2-3,-,TRBV6-1,-
TGTGCCAGCACTTTAGGTCTACAGGGGCAGAGGTATGGCTACACCTTC,CASTLGLQGQRYGYTF,TRBJ1-2,few,TRBV28,TRBD1
TGTGCCAGCAGCTTAGATGCCGCAGGGACCCAGTACTTC,CASSLDAAGTQYF,TRBJ2-5,-,TRBV7-2,-
TGTGCCAGCAGCTTCGGGTCAGTTTACAATGAGCAGTTCTTC,CASSFGSVYNEQFF,TRBJ2-1,-,TRBV5-6,-
TGCGCCAGCAGCCCACTTGAACAGGGAACCGGGGAGCTGTTTTTT,CASSPLEQGTGELFF,TRBJ2-2,-,TRBV5-1,-
TGTGCCAGCAGCTTAGAGGCCCCGGGGGCCCAAGAGACCCAGTACTTC,CASSLEAPGAQETQYF,TRBJ2-5,-,TRBV7-8,-
TGTGCCAGCAGCTTGGGGCTCAGGGGGGAGGTCACTGAAGCTTTCTTT,CASSLGLRGEVTEAFF,TRBJ1-1,-,TRBV5-5,TRBD1
TGTGCCTGGAGTTGGAAAGGGGGTAGTGAACAGCCCCAGCATTTT,CAWSWKGGSEQPQHF,TRBJ1-5,once,TRBV30,-
TGTGCCAGCAGCGTTCGCCCCGGGACTGAGACAGATACGCAGTATTTT,CASSVRPGTETDTQYF,TRBJ2-3,-,TRBV9,-
TGTGCCAGCAGTCGACCCTTAGGTAGAGAGACCCAGTACTTC,CASSRPLGRETQYF,TRBJ2-5,few,TRBV28,-
TGTGCCAGTAGTATGGGTAACAGCTACGAGCAGTACTTC,CASSMGNSYEQYF,TRBJ2-7,-,TRBV19,-
TGTGCCAGCAGCCGGGGGACAGTTAGCCTGGCAGATACGCAGTATTTT,CASSRGTVSLADTQYF,TRBJ2-3,-,TRBV7-3,-
TGCAGCGTTGACAGGGGAATGGACGAGCAGTACTTC,CSVDRGMDEQYF,TRBJ2-7,-,TRBV29-1,-
TGTGCCAGCAGCCAAATTGCACGCGGGTTCGCCAATGAGCAGTTCTTC,CASSQIARGFANEQFF,TRBJ2-1,-,TRBV4-2,-
TGTGCCTGGAGTGGACAGGGGGCGCCGAATTCACCCCTCCACTTT,CAWSGQGAPNSPLHF,TRBJ1-6,-,TRBV30,TRBD1
TGTGCCAGCAGCCGGGGGGGTCCCAGGGATGAGCAGTACTTC,CASSRGGPRDEQYF,TRBJ2-7,-,TRBV11-3,TRBD2
TGTGCCAGCAAGGGGCTGAATCAGCCCCAGCATTTT,CASKGLNQPQHF,TRBJ1-5,few,TRBV28,-
TGCAGCGCCTTGACTAGCGGGAAAACGTTCTTC,CSALTSGKTFF,TRBJ2-1,-,TRBV29-1,TRBD2
TGCGCCAGCAGCTTGGGAGGGCAAGGCTATGGCTACACCTTC,CASSLGGQGYGYTF,TRBJ1-2,-,TRBV5-1,-
TGTGCCAGCAGTTTATCGAGGGACAGGGGCGGCTACACCTTC,CASSLSRDRGGYTF,TRBJ1-2,few,TRBV27,TRBD1
TGTGCCAGCAAATCACAGTGGGGACAGGGGGCTAACGCTTTCTTT,CASKSQWGQGANAFF,TRBJ1-1,-,TRBV2,TRBD1
TGTGCCACGTGGGGGAGCTCCTACGAGCAGTACTTC,CATWGSSYEQYF,TRBJ2-7,-,TRBV28,-
TGTGCCTGGAGCAAGGGACTAGCGGGAGTCAATGAGCAGTTCTTC,CAWSKGLAGVNEQFF,TRBJ2-1,-,TRBV30,TRBD2
TGTGCCAGCACCAACCGTCAGGGGACAACAGATACGCAGTATTTT,CASTNRQGTTDTQYF,TRBJ2-3,-,TRBV5-4,-
TGTGCCAGCACGATAGTAGCATTCTATGGCTACACCTTC,CASTIVAFYGYTF,TRBJ1-2,-,TRBV2,-
TGTGCCAGCTCACCCCAGGGGACAGGGCGAGCTGCTGAGCAGTTCTTC,CASSPQGTGRAAEQFF,TRBJ2-1,-,TRBV18,TRBD1
TGTGCCAGCAGGGGGACAGGGAAAGGTGCTAACTATGGCTACACCTTC,CASRGTGKGANYGYTF,TRBJ1-2,many,TRBV21-1,-
TGTGCCACCCACGGGCAGGCGAGCTCCTACGAGCAGTACTTC,CATHGQASSYEQYF,TRBJ2-7,-,TRBV10-3,-
TGTGCCAGCACCAACACAGGCTATGGCTACACCTTC,CASTNTGYGYTF,TRBJ1-2,-,TRBV7-9,-
TGTGCCAGCAGTGAATTCGGCTTTAGAAATGAGCAGTTCTTC,CASSEFGFRNEQFF,TRBJ2-1,-,TRBV2,-
TGTGCCAGCAGCCCCAAGACGATCTATCTGGGCAGTACGGTTGTGGATGAAAAACTGTTTTTT,CASSPKTIYLGSTVVDEKLFF,TRBJ1-4,-,TRBV4-2,-
TGCGCCAGCAGACCCCAACTAGCGGGAGGGGGCACAGATACGCAGTATTTT,CASRPQLAGGGTDTQYF,TRBJ2-3,-,TRBV4-1,TRBD2
TGTGCCAGCAGCCTCAAATCGGGAAGCGGGAGGCACGGGGAGCTGTTTTTT,CASSLKSGSGRHGELFF,TRBJ2-2,-,TRBV5-4,TRBD2
TGCGCCAGCAGCCAAACAGGGGGAAGGGTTGAAGCTTTCTTT,CASSQTGGRVEAFF,TRBJ1-1,-,TRBV4-3,TRBD1
TGTGCCAGCAGCTTAATAGGGGAGACCCAGTACTTC,CASSLIGETQYF,TRBJ2-5,-,TRBV7-3,-
TGTGCCAGCAGCGAATCACCGGGACAGGCGGATACCATAGCCAAAAACATTCAGTACTTC,CASSESPGQADTIAKNIQYF,TRBJ2-4,-,TRBV9,TRBD1